This T cell receptor (beta chain) was sequenced during a study of CD8 T cells in Susac syndrome. Random hexamers were used to reverse transcribe an amount of about 0.45 to 1 ug RNA. TCR beta CDR3 was amplified by immunoSEQ multiplex PCR. This amplification extended across 54 Vbeta and 13 Jbeta segments. Using its own MiXCR run on the immunoSEQ multiplex PCR reads, TCRdb lists one record per CDR3 protein. The sample yields about 60,000 distinct CDR3 sequences, over 85% seen once. Per the germline V gene, CDR1 is DFQATT and CDR2 is SNEGSKA (reference sequence). CDR3 length: 14 residues. The V end was cut by 3 bases, the J end by 5 bases, with 14 bases between.

The sequence came from a human donor in good health. The chain employs TRBV20-1 and TRBJ2-1; no firm D call. Material: CD8+ T cells from PBMCs. The CDR3 region is CSASDRAWDNEQFF. DNA for the CDR3: TGCAGTGCTAGTGATCGAGCGTGGGACAATGAGCAGTTCTTC.